This TCR beta chain was identified during a study of regulatory T cells in long-lasting Graves disease. Study context: The study enrolled newly diagnosed Graves' patients on antithyroid drugs under 3 months.

Through Arm-PCR of CDR3 regions and iRepertoire HTBI primers, TCR beta libraries were built. TCRdb reprocessed the multiplex PCR reads with MiXCR, giving one entry per CDR3 protein. There are approximately 480,000 distinct CDR3 sequences in the sample; around 16% occur only once, and 12% lies in the top ten. Time point noted: newly diagnosed GD, antithyroid drugs for less than 3 months. There was RNA extracted from PBMCs, and the TCR library was made from it. This CDR3 region has 15 residues. V was pared by 3 bases and J by 0 bases, with 12 bases between. Germline V gene lookup returns CDR1 MGHRA and CDR2 YSYEKL. Study-wide findings and caveats: Limited samples may have lowered accuracy.

In this sample, this clonotype turned up a few times. The antigen is undetermined. A single base separates this from a much larger clone, so it may be a read error. The sample was also linked to a second study, of T cells in Graves' hyperthyroidism and ophthalmopathy.

This chain links TRBV4-1 with TRBJ2-7, with D perhaps being TRBD1 or TRBD2 (5 bases each). Sequences were derived from peripheral blood mononuclear cells (PBMCs), sampled at new diagnosis, from a patient treated with antithyroid drugs. The receptor's source is a middle-aged man with Graves disease. This CDR3 is CASSQRAGISYEQYF. For the CDR3, the DNA is TGCGCCAGCAGCCAGAGGGCAGGGATCTCCTACGAGCAGTACTTC.